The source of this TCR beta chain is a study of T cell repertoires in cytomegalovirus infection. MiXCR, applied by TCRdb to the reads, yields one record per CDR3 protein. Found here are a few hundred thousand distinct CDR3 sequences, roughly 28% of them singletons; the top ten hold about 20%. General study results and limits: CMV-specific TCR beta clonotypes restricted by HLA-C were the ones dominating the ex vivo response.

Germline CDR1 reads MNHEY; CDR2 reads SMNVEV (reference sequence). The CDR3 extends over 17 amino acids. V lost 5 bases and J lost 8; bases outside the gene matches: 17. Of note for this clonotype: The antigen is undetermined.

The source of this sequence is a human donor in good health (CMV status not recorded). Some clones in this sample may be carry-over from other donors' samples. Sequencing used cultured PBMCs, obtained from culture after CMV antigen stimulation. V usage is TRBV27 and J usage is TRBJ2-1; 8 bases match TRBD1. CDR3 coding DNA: TGTGCCAGCAGTGGACACTCGGGACAGGATAGGGATGATGAGCAGTTCTTC. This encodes CASSGHSGQDRDDEQFF.